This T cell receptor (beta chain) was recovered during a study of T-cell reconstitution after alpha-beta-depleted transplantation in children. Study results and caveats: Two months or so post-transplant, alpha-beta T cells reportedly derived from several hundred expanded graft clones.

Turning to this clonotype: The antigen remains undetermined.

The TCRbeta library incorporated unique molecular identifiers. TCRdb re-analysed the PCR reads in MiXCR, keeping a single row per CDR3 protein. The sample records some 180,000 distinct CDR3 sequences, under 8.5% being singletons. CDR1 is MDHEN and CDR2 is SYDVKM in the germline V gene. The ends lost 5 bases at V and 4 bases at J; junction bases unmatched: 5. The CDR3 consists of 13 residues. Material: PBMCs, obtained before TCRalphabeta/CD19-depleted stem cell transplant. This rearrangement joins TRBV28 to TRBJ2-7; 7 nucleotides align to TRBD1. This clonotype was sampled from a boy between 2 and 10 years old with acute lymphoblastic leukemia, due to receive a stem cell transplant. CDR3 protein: CASSRDSIYEQYF. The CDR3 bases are TGTGCCAGCAGTCGGGACAGCATTTACGAGCAGTACTTC.